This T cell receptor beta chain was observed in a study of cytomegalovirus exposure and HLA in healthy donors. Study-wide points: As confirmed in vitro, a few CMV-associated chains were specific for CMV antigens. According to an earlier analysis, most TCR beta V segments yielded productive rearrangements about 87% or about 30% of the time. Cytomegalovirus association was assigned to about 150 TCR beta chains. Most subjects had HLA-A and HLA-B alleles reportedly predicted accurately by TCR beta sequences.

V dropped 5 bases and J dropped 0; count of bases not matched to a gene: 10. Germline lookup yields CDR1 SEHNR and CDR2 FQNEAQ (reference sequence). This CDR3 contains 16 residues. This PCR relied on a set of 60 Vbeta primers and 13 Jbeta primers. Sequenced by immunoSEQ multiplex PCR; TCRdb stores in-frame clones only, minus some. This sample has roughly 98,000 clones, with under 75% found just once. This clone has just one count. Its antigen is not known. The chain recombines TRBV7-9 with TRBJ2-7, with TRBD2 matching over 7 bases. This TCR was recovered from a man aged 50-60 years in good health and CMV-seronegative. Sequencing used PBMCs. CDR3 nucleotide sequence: TGTGCCAGCAGCCCTACTATCGGGGGGTACTCCTACGAGCAGTACTTC. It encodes CASSPTIGGYSYEQYF.